This T cell receptor (beta chain) emerged from a study of T-cell reconstitution after alpha-beta-depleted transplantation in children (dated by TCRdb to about 2016). Describing the broader study: The study quantitatively tracked T-cell immune reconstitution after TCRalphabeta/CD19-depleted allogeneic hematopoietic cell transplantation in children using TCR repertoire profiling. General findings and caveats noted by the study authors: Over subsequent months, a decline in hyperexpanded clone frequencies was noted, and after one year, T-cell counts and TCRbeta diversity were mostly ascribed to newly produced T cells. Apparently early alphabetaT-cell count recovery about two months after transplant reportedly relied on only several hundred rapidly expanded clones derived from non-depleted graft cells. In some patients, the high TCRbeta diversity seen at day 60 was put down to recipient T cells and intrathymic progenitors that had survived conditioning.

This specimen's treatment or condition label, interpreted: allogeneic hematopoietic cell transplantation with graft depleted of TCRalphabeta T cells and CD19 B cells. TCRalphabeta/CD19-depleted allogeneic hematopoietic cell grafts were given to the transplant recipients, all of whom were children. Libraries were prepared through PCR. The sequencer listed for this sample is Illumina HiSeq 2500. TCR library preparation used molecular barcoding, with unique molecular identifiers applied to normalize quantification of the TCRbeta repertoire. TCRdb trimmed the raw reads at Q25, called clones with MiXCR and kept productive beta chains. Each entry is one CDR3 protein sequence, shown with its most common DNA and genes. The table for this sample lists around 230,000 distinct CDR3 sequences; roughly 18% of them were counted only once. Roughly two fifths of the sample comes from the top ten. CDR1 and CDR2, per the germline V gene (reference sequence), are DFQATT and SNEGSKA. Trimmed from V: 6 bases; trimmed from J: 0 bases; junction bases lacking a gene match: 8. The CDR3 starts with the cysteine, ends with the phenylalanine, and has 15 residues. Only the CDR3 portion is preserved as DNA: 45 bases, with reading frame beginning at the first base.

As for this clonotype: Its antigen is unknown. Base qualities are not recorded, but no much larger clone differs from it by a single base.

This specimen was PBMCs, mostly from graft donor cells, taken 360 days after TCRalphabeta/CD19-depleted stem cell transplant. This sequence was found in a male patient aged 2 to 9 who had a stem cell transplant for acute lymphoblastic leukemia, so the T cells may come from the graft donor. This chain joins TRBV20-1 to TRBJ1-2; 9 bases in between match TRBD1. The DNA reads as follows: TGCAGTGCCCCGGGACAGGGTAGGGCTAACTATGGCTACACCTTC. Translated, this is CSAPGQGRANYGYTF.